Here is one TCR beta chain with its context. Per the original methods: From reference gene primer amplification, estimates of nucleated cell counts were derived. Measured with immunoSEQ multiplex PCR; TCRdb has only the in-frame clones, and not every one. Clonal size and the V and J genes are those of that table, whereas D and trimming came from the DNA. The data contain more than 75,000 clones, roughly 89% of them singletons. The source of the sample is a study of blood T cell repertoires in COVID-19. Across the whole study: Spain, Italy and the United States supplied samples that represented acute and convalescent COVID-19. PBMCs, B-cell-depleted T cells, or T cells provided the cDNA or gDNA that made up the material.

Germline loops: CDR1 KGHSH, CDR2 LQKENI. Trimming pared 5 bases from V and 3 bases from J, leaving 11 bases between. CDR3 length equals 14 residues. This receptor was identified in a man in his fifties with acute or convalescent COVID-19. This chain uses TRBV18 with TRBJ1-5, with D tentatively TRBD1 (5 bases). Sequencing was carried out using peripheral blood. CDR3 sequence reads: CASSDWTTNQPQHF. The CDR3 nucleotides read TGTGCCAGCTCAGACTGGACAACCAATCAGCCCCAGCATTTT.